The following is a TCR beta chain sequence with its context. This entry is derived from a study of blood T cell repertoires in COVID-19. Assay: immunoSEQ multiplex PCR; the TCRdb copy retains only in-frame clones and omits some. Here the sample spans around 50,000 clones, over 65% being singletons. Germline lookup yields CDR1 SNHLY and CDR2 FYNNEI. The V and J ends lost 6 bases and 2 bases, in that order; junction bases with no gene match: 15. The CDR3 totals 18 residues. This clonotype originated in a man older than 75 with COVID-19, enrolled during active disease. Sequencing input: peripheral blood. This chain links TRBV2 with TRBJ2-3; 9 positions agree with TRBD2. Here the CDR3 reads CASRLLPGLALDTDTQYF. CDR3 in DNA: TGTGCCAGCAGATTACTTCCGGGACTAGCCCTGGACACAGATACGCAGTATTTT.